The T cell receptor (beta chain) described here comes from a study of cytomegalovirus exposure and HLA in healthy donors. The primer mix had 60 Vbeta and 13 Jbeta primers. Clones were read by immunoSEQ multiplex PCR, and TCRdb kept only the in-frame ones, dropping some. Among some 76,000 clones listed, roughly 82% were seen once. The CDR3 loop spans 15 amino acids. Trimming took 5 bases from V and 7 from J, leaving 17 bases between them. CDR1 is MNHNY, CDR2 SVGAGI, per germline (reference sequence). Sequenced input: PBMCs. The rearrangement joins TRBV6-6 to TRBJ1-4, with a tentative D call TRBD1 (6 bases). The sequence was obtained from a male donor in good health and CMV-seropositive. CDR3 nucleotide sequence: TGTGCCAGCAGTCCCCAGGGGCAGGCGGCTGAAAAACTGTTTTTT. Translating it yields CASSPQGQAAEKLFF.